Listed here are 3 T cell receptor beta chains from one sample, sequenced in a study of blood T cell repertoires in COVID-19. Repertoires were generated with immunoSEQ multiplex PCR, while TCRdb's copy carries only in-frame clones and drops some. The sample yields fewer than 350,000 clones, 86% seen once. The sequencing sample was made of peripheral blood. These receptors all come from a woman between 25 and 40 years old who had recovered from COVID-19.

The J gene is TRBJ1-5, the V gene TRBV19, with D tentatively TRBD1 (5 bases). The V end lost 1 base, the J end lost 3 bases, and 19 bases lay between the germline ends. This CDR3 comprises 18 residues. CDR1 and CDR2 (germline): LNHDA, SQIVND (reference sequence). CDR3 sequence (DNA): TGTGCCAGTAGTATAGGGCACGCTAGGGAAGGGGACAATCAGCCCCAGCATTTT. As protein: CASSIGHAREGDNQPQHF.

This chain uses TRBV27 with TRBJ1-2, with 7 bases that match TRBD1. Germline-derived CDR1 and CDR2 are MNHEY and SMNVEV (reference sequence). The CDR3 totals 14 residues. V shed 2 bases, J shed 4 bases, and the junction held 4 bases outside the gene matches. The CDR3: CASSLRQGGYGYTF. In DNA form, the CDR3 reads TGTGCCAGCAGTTTACGCCAGGGGGGCTATGGCTACACCTTC.

Only a few counts were recorded for this clone. The CDR3 coding sequence is TGCAGCGCCAAGGGACAGCCCAACGAGCAGTACTTC. This gives the protein CSAKGQPNEQYF. J is TRBJ2-7 and V is TRBV29-1, with TRBD1 matching over 7 bases. The CDR3 runs to 12 residues. CDR1 SQVTM and CDR2 ANQGSEA come from the germline V gene. With 7 bases clipped from V and 5 bases from J, the junction kept 8 bases outside the gene matches.